Below, 19 T cell receptor beta chains from the same sample are listed, as sequenced in a study of cytomegalovirus exposure and HLA in healthy donors. The PCR made use of 60 Vbeta and 13 Jbeta primers. TCRdb's copy holds only in-frame clones and misses some; the assay was immunoSEQ multiplex PCR. The sample has roughly 150,000 clones; under 90% are singletons. The sequenced sample consisted of PBMCs. These receptors were obtained from a boy aged 2-15 years in good health and CMV-seronegative.

The chain combines TRBV9 with TRBJ1-2; D is perhaps TRBD1 (6 bases). The V end was cut by 1 base, the J end by 4 bases, with 14 bases between. The length of the CDR3 is 15 residues. The germline CDR1 and CDR2 sequences are SGDLS and YYNGEE. CDR3 DNA: TGTGCCAGCAGCGTAACGCCAGGGGCTTCCTATGGCTACACCTTC. It codes for CASSVTPGASYGYTF.

The V and J genes are TRBV5-6 and TRBJ2-1; 10 nucleotides match TRBD2. V was pared by 1 base and J by 3 bases, with 10 bases of the junction left unmatched. Looked up from germline, CDR1 is SGHDT and CDR2 is YYEEEE. CDR3 size: 18 residues. CDR3 loop: CASSLQGFTSGIYNEQFF. The CDR3 DNA reads as TGTGCCAGCAGCTTGCAGGGATTTACTAGCGGGATCTACAATGAGCAGTTCTTC.

This chain connects TRBV21-1 to TRBJ1-5. TRBV21-1 is given as a pseudogene. The CDR3 is made up of 18 amino acids. In DNA form, the CDR3 reads TGTGCCAGCAGCAAACGGGAGAGACAGAGCGTAGTAAATCAGCCCCAGCATTTT. Its translation: CASSKRERQSVVNQPQHF.

The chain uses TRBV18 and TRBJ1-3, with D perhaps matching TRBD1 (6 bases). Trimming took off 3 bases at V and 0 bases at J, with 12 bases between the two ends. CDR1 is KGHSH, CDR2 LQKENI, per germline. This CDR3 has 16 residues. The CDR3 bases are TGTGCCAGCTCACCCTCCGGGACAAACTCTGGAAACACCATATATTTT. Translation: CASSPSGTNSGNTIYF.

The chain couples TRBV5-4 to TRBJ2-1; D might be TRBD2 (6 bases). This CDR3 is 15 amino acids long. The germline V and J ends were trimmed by 3 bases and 7 bases, with 17 bases remaining between them. Germline-derived CDR1 and CDR2 are SGHNT and YYREEE (reference sequence). The CDR3 bases are TGTGCCAGCAGCTGGGACGGGACTCTCCGAAATGAGCAGTTCTTC. Amino acid sequence: CASSWDGTLRNEQFF.

The chain combines TRBV6-5 with TRBJ1-1, with 10 positions matching TRBD1. This CDR3 spans 14 amino acids. The J segment lost 4 bases and the V segment lost 4 bases, leaving 3 bases of the junction unmatched. Germline loops: CDR1 MNHEY, CDR2 SVGAGI. The CDR3 DNA is TGTGCCAGCAGTTCGGGACAGGGGTTCACTGAAGCTTTCTTT. This sequence encodes CASSSGQGFTEAFF.

This chain joins TRBV27 and TRBJ1-1; no reliable D call. V shed 4 bases and J shed 6 bases, with 9 bases lying between them. Germline CDR1 MNHEY, CDR2 SMNVEV (reference sequence). The CDR3 has 12 amino acids. DNA of the CDR3: TGTGCCAGCAGTTCGCAGAGGGCTGAAGCTTTCTTT. Translating gives CASSSQRAEAFF.

The rearrangement links TRBV10-3 to TRBJ2-3, with 14 bases fitting TRBD2. The CDR3 runs to 18 residues. Per the germline V gene, CDR1 is ENHRY and CDR2 is SYGVKD. The V gene end was trimmed by 6 bases and the J gene end by 1 base; junction bases not matched to a gene: 9. CDR3 bases: TGTGCCATCAGCGAGACGACTAGCGGGGGGGCCGGCACAGATACGCAGTATTTT. Translated, it gives CAISETTSGGAGTDTQYF.

The V gene is TRBV4-2, the J gene TRBJ2-1, with TRBD2 matching over 9 bases. There are 15 residues in the CDR3. Germline V gene lookup returns CDR1 LGHNA and CDR2 YNFKEQ. J lost 4 bases, V lost 5 bases, and 6 bases had no gene match. CDR3 DNA sequence: TGTGCCAGCAGCGAGAGTAGCGGGAGATACAATGAGCAGTTCTTC. Translation: CASSESSGRYNEQFF.

The V and J genes are TRBV11-2 and TRBJ2-5; 9 bases are shared with TRBD1. The V gene's germline CDR1 is SGHAT and CDR2 FQNNGV. Trimming took 5 bases from V and 2 from J; bases not matched to a gene: 6. The CDR3 runs 15 residues. In DNA form, the CDR3 reads TGTGCCAGCAGCCCCACGGGACAGGGACAAGAGACCCAGTACTTC. Amino acids: CASSPTGQGQETQYF.

V and J are TRBV7-3 and TRBJ2-2; no firm D call. This CDR3 is built from 15 residues. Trimming took 5 bases from V and 6 from J, leaving 16 bases between them. The germline gives CDR1 SGHTA, CDR2 FQGTGA. The CDR3 region is CASSPAPARPGELFF. CDR3 DNA sequence: TGTGCCAGCAGCCCAGCGCCAGCCCGGCCCGGGGAGCTGTTTTTT.

The chain recombines TRBV4-1 with TRBJ2-3; 10 bases are shared with TRBD2. The junction had 9 bases not matched to a gene; V was cut back by 0 bases and J by 3 bases. Germline assignment: CDR1 MGHRA and CDR2 YSYEKL. This CDR3 comprises 18 residues. Here the CDR3 reads CASSQDPAGGPGTDTQYF. The CDR3 DNA sequence: TGCGCCAGCAGCCAAGACCCAGCGGGAGGGCCTGGTACAGATACGCAGTATTTT.

This chain joins TRBV7-3 and TRBJ2-2, with 9 positions matching TRBD2. From germline, CDR1 is SGHTA and CDR2 FQGTGA. Trimming cost V 0 bases and J 2 bases; bases outside gene matches: 4. This CDR3 spans 17 amino acids. CDR3 nucleotide sequence: TGTGCCAGCAGCTTAACGCTAGCGGGATCAAACACCGGGGAGCTGTTTTTT. The encoded protein is CASSLTLAGSNTGELFF.

V gene TRBV5-1 combines with J gene TRBJ2-7; 7 nucleotides match TRBD2. Germline V gene lookup returns CDR1 SGHRS and CDR2 YFSETQ. The CDR3 runs to 16 residues. V was pared by 5 bases and J by 3 bases, with 14 bases of the junction left unmatched. The CDR3 bases are TGCGCCAGCAGGCCGGGACTTAGCGGGCTAAACTACGAGCAGTACTTC. It translates to CASRPGLSGLNYEQYF.

V is TRBV7-9 and J is TRBJ2-5, with TRBD1 identical over 8 bases. V lost 4 bases, J lost 1 base, and 8 bases stayed unmatched. CDR1 and CDR2 (germline): SEHNR, FQNEAQ (reference sequence). The CDR3 totals 16 residues. In DNA form, the CDR3 reads TGTGCCAGCAGCTATCCGACAGGGGACACCCAAGAGACCCAGTACTTC. This encodes CASSYPTGDTQETQYF.

The V gene is TRBV2, the J gene TRBJ2-7; unclear D gene. There are 13 residues in the CDR3. V was cut by 3 bases and J by 3 bases, with 9 bases left in between. CDR1 SNHLY and CDR2 FYNNEI come from the germline V gene. In DNA, the CDR3 is TGTGCCAGCAGTGACAGTGTTTTCTACGAGCAGTACTTC. Its translation is CASSDSVFYEQYF. Filled out from reference TRBV2 and TRBJ2-7, the complete variable domain reads EPEVTQTPSHQVTQMGQEVILRCVPISNHLYFYWYRQILGQKVEFLVSFYNNEISEKSEIFDDQFSVERPDGSNFTLKIRSTKLEDSAMYFCASSDSVFYEQYFGPGTRLTVT.

This clone was counted only a few times. The DNA of the CDR3 is TGTGCCAGCAGTTTGTCAGGGGCTAGCGGACCGGTTATTACCCAGTACTTC. Protein product: CASSLSGASGPVITQYF. V gene TRBV28 combines with J gene TRBJ2-5, with a possible D match to TRBD2 (7 bases). V was clipped by 3 bases and J by 8 bases, with 25 bases between them. Germline lookup yields CDR1 MDHEN and CDR2 SYDVKM. This CDR3 spans 17 amino acids.

This clone was seen a handful of times. This rearrangement joins TRBV7-9 to TRBJ1-4; D is possibly TRBD1 (5 bases). Per germline, CDR1 SEHNR and CDR2 FQNEAQ (reference sequence). The CDR3 is made up of 14 amino acids. Between the trimmed V and J ends, which lost 3 bases and 0 bases, there was a span of 5 bases. CDR3 residues: CASSLTATNEKLFF. The DNA of the CDR3 is TGTGCCAGCAGCTTGACAGCAACTAATGAAAAACTGTTTTTT.

V is TRBV28 and J is TRBJ1-5; no definite D call. Trimming removed 7 bases from V and 2 bases from J, with 15 bases in between. Germline V lookup: CDR1 MDHEN, CDR2 SYDVKM. The CDR3 contains 15 residues. This CDR3 reads CASTQRTSGNQPQHF. The DNA of the CDR3 is TGTGCCAGCACCCAAAGAACATCAGGCAATCAGCCCCAGCATTTT.